The sequence of this T cell receptor beta chain was determined in a study of T cell responses to AZD1222 COVID-19 vaccine. With V trimmed by 4 bases and J by 2 bases, 18 bases remained unmatched. Germline V gives CDR1 MDHEN, CDR2 SYDVKM. The CDR3 totals 20 residues. Some clones are missing from TCRdb's copy, which holds only in-frame ones; the method was immunoSEQ multiplex PCR. This sample has fewer than 90,000 clones; roughly 86% occur once, and the top ten carry approximately 5.6%. This sequence was found in an adult who received the AZD1222 COVID-19 vaccine. The material was peripheral blood, obtained 28 days after the second AZD1222 dose. The J gene is TRBJ1-5, the V gene TRBV28; 9 nucleotides agree with TRBD1. As DNA, the CDR3 is TGTGCCAGCAGTTCAATGCGGGACAGGGAGAAGCCAGGGCGCAATCAGCCCCAGCATTTT. Amino acid sequence: CASSSMRDREKPGRNQPQHF. Complete variable domain (other parts from reference TRBV28 and TRBJ1-5): DVKVTQSSRYLVKRTGEKVFLECVQDMDHENMFWYRQDPGLGLRLIYFSYDVKMKEKGDIPEGYSVSREKKERFSLILESASTNQTSMYLCASSSMRDREKPGRNQPQHFGDGTRLSIL.